This T cell receptor (beta chain) stems from a study of T-cell reconstitution after alpha-beta-depleted transplantation in children (dated by TCRdb to 2016 to 2017). A note on the overall study: T-cell immune reconstitution after TCRalphabeta/CD19-depleted allogeneic hematopoietic cell transplantation in children was quantitatively tracked in the study by means of TCR repertoire profiling.

To prepare the library, PCR was applied. TCRdb lists the instrument as Illumina HiSeq 2500. To normalize quantification of the TCRbeta repertoire, the TCR libraries were built with molecular barcoding that relied on unique molecular identifiers. The raw public reads went through TCRdb reprocessing: fastp at Q25, MiXCR clone calling, in-frame beta chains kept. Here each entry gathers all rows of one CDR3 protein and keeps the most common genes and DNA. A total of 600,000 to 700,000 distinct CDR3 sequences appear in this sample, about 15% of them only once. The biggest ten clones account for approximately 1% of the sample. The CDR3 numbers 15 residues from cysteine through phenylalanine. Of the read, only the CDR3 DNA is kept; its 45 bases are in frame from base 1. The junction carries 18 bases between V and J, which are trimmed by 7 bases and 4 bases respectively. CDR1 and CDR2, per the germline V gene, are SNHLY and FYNNEI.

With regard to this clonotype: Its target antigen remains unknown. No base qualities exist here, and no much larger clone lies one base off it.

This sequence was found in a human donor who donated a stem cell graft to a child with acute myeloid leukemia. Sequenced material: PBMCs from the stem cell graft donor, taken from the stem cell graft. Recombination linked TRBV2 to TRBJ2-3, and perhaps TRBD2 as D gene, on 6 matching bases. The CDR3 region: CASTLTRARADTQYF. The nucleotide sequence reads TGTGCCAGCACCCTGACTAGAGCAAGGGCAGATACGCAGTATTTT.